The clone carrying this T cell receptor (beta chain) was seen more than once but under ten times. A sample-barcoded 5' primer and a J-beta primer mix were used in a second PCR of roughly 7 to 11 cycles. A single record per CDR3 protein comes from TCRdb applying MiXCR to the 5' RACE reads. Among 1.4 million to 1.5 million distinct CDR3 sequences listed, about 43% were seen once. The source of the sample is a study of blood T cells in healthy people across ages. The V segment lost 10 bases and the J segment 2 bases; nucleotides outside the gene matches: 3. The CDR3 is 13 amino acids. Germline V gene lookup returns CDR1 ENHRY and CDR2 SYGVKD.

This receptor was identified in a woman younger than 30 in good health. The chain carries TRBV10-3 and TRBJ2-2, with 8 bases that match TRBD2. Sequencing was carried out using blood. CDR3 sequence (DNA): TGTGCCACTACTAGCGGAAACACCGGGGAGCTGTTTTTT. Its protein product is CATTSGNTGELFF.